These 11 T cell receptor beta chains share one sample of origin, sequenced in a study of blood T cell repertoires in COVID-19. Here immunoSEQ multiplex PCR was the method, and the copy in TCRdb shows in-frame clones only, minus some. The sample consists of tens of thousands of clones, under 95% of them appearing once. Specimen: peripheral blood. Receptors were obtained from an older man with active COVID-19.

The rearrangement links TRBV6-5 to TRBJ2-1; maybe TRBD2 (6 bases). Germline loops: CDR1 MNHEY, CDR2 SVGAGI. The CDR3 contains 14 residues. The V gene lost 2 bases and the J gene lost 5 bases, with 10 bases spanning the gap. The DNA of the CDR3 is TGTGCCAGCAGTTACGGACTAAAAAACAATGAGCAGTTCTTC. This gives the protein CASSYGLKNNEQFF.

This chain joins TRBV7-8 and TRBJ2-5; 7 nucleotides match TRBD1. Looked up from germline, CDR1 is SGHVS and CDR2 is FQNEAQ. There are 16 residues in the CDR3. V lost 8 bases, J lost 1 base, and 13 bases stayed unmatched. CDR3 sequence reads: CASHKVQAGGQETQYF. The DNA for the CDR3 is TGTGCCAGCCATAAAGTACAGGCAGGGGGCCAAGAGACCCAGTACTTC.

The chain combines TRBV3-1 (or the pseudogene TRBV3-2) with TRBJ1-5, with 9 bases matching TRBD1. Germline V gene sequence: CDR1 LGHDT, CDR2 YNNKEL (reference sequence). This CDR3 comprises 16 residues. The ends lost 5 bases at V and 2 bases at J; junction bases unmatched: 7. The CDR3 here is CASSDTGGAGNQPQHF. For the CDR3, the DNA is TGTGCCAGCAGCGACACAGGGGGCGCGGGCAATCAGCCCCAGCATTTT.

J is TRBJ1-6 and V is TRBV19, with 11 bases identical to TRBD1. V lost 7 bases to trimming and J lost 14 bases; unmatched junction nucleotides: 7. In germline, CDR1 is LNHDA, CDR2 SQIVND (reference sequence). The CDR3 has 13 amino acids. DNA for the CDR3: TGTGCCAGTATGGGACAGGGGGAAAGATCCCTCCACTTT. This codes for CASMGQGERSLHF.

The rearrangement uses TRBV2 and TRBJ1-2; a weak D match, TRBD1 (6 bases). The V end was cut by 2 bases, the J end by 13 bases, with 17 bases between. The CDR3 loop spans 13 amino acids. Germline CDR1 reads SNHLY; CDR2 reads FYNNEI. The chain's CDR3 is CASSETGKGTSTF. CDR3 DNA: TGTGCCAGCAGTGAAACAGGGAAGGGGACGAGCACCTTC.

The CDR3 region has the DNA TGTGCCAGCAGCCAAGATCGGGGTATGAATGAAAAACTGTTTTTT. It yields the protein CASSQDRGMNEKLFF. The chain recombines TRBV3-1 (or the pseudogene TRBV3-2) with TRBJ1-4, with no clear D. Trimming took 0 bases from V and 5 from J, leaving 10 bases between them. The CDR3 sequence is 15 residues long. Germline CDR1 and CDR2: LGHDT and YNNKEL (reference sequence).

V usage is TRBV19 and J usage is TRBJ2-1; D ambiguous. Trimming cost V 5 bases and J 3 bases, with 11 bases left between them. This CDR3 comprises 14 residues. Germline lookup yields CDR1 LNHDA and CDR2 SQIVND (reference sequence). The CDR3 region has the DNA TGTGCCAGTAGTGTGGAGCCCGACTACAATGAGCAGTTCTTC. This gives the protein CASSVEPDYNEQFF.

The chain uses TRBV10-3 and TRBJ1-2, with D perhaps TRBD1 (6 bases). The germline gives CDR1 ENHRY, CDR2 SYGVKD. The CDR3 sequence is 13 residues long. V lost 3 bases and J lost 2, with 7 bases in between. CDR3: CAISDRGNYGYTF. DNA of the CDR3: TGTGCCATCAGTGACAGGGGAAACTATGGCTACACCTTC.

This chain's CDR3 is CASSLGDRDDNEQFF. The CDR3 nucleotides read TGCGCCAGCAGCTTGGGGGACAGGGATGACAATGAGCAGTTCTTC. The chain recombines TRBV5-1 with TRBJ2-1, with TRBD1 matching over 9 bases. This CDR3 is built from 15 residues. V lost 0 bases to trimming and J lost 5 bases; unmatched junction nucleotides: 3. Germline V lookup: CDR1 SGHRS, CDR2 YFSETQ.

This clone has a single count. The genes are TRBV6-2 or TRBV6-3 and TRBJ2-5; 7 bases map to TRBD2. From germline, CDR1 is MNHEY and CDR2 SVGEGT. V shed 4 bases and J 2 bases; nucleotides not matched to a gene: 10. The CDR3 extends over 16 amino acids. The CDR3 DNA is TGTGCCAGCAGTTCCCTCATAGCGGGTACACAAGAGACCCAGTACTTC. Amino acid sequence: CASSSLIAGTQETQYF.

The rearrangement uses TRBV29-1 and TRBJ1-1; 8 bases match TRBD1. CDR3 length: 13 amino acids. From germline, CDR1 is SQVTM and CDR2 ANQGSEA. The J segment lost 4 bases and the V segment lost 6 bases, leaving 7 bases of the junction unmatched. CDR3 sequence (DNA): TGCAGCGTGGCAGGGGGCTGGGGCACTGAAGCTTTCTTT. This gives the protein CSVAGGWGTEAFF.